This TCR beta chain was documented in a study of T cell responses to AZD1222 COVID-19 vaccine. Overall study findings and caveats: White British ancestry dominated among donors, who included more females, and clonal diversity was possibly underestimated. Of spike-specific TCRs, nearly half reportedly target regions left unmutated in variants.

Assay used: immunoSEQ multiplex PCR; TCRdb lists only in-frame clones, some missing. The sample includes about 110,000 clones, about 86% of them seen just once. On this clone itself: Its antigen is unidentified.

Sequences were derived from peripheral blood, sampled on day 0 of AZD1222 vaccination. The sequence derives from an adult in good health.

DNA for the CDR3: TGTGCCAGCAGCTTAGGGATGACTACTAATGAAAAACTGTTTTTT. It is translated as CASSLGMTTNEKLFF. The chain carries TRBV7-9 and TRBJ1-4; D is ambiguous. Trimming cost V 1 base and J 2 bases, with 8 bases left between them. Per the germline V gene, CDR1 is SEHNR and CDR2 is FQNEAQ (reference sequence). The CDR3 totals 15 residues.